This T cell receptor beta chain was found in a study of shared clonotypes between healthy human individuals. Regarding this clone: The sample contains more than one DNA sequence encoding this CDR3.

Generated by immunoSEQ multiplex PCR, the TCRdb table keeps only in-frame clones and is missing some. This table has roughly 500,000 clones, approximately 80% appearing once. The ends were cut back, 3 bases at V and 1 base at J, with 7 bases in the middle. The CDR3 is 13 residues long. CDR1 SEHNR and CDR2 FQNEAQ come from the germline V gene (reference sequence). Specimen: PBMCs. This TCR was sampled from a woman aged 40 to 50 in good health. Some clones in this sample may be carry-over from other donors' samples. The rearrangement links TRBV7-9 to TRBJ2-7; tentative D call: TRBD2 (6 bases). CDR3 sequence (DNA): TGTGCCAGCAGCTTCGGGGGATCCTACGAGCAGTACTTC. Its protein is CASSFGGSYEQYF.